Listed below are T cell receptor beta chains from one sample, sequenced in a study of blood T cell repertoires in COVID-19. The repertoire was sequenced with immunoSEQ multiplex PCR; TCRdb's copy has only in-frame clones and lacks some. The sample has 20,000 to 25,000 clones, approximately 92% seen once. The sequenced sample was peripheral blood. The receptors were sampled from a human donor in a cohort sampled during active COVID-19. Both conserved end residues are part of each CDR3. The D gene is left open where the match is weak. A row's size may be missing; if present it is once, few, many or a size class.

J: TRBJ2-7
size: NA
V: TRBV7-2
D: NA
CDR3: CASSSVTRNSYEQYF
DNA: TGTGCCAGCAGCTCGGTGACTCGGAACTCCTACGAGCAGTACTTC

J: TRBJ1-2
size: NA
V: TRBV19
D: NA
CDR3: CASSKAPTAGGYTF
DNA: TGTGCCAGTAGTAAAGCCCCGACGGCGGGGGGCTACACCTTC

J: TRBJ2-2
size: NA
V: TRBV9
D: TRBD2
CDR3: CASSVESVGGRIAGELFF
DNA: TGTGCCAGCAGCGTAGAATCCGTGGGAGGGCGTATCGCCGGGGAGCTGTTTTTT

J: TRBJ2-1
size: NA
V: TRBV29-1
D: TRBD2
CDR3: CSVTSGRTEQFF
DNA: TGCAGCGTAACTAGCGGGAGAACTGAGCAGTTCTTC

J: TRBJ1-5
size: NA
V: TRBV5-8
D: TRBD1
CDR3: CASSLGSGTGLYQPQHF
DNA: TGTGCCAGCAGCTTGGGGTCCGGGACAGGCCTTTATCAGCCCCAGCATTTT

J: TRBJ1-1
size: NA
V: TRBV6-5
D: TRBD1
CDR3: CASSYGTGGITEAFF
DNA: TGTGCCAGCAGTTACGGGACAGGGGGTATCACTGAAGCTTTCTTT

J: TRBJ2-7
size: NA
V: TRBV7-9
D: TRBD1
CDR3: CASSIGTGGADEQYF
DNA: TGTGCCAGCAGCATCGGGACAGGGGGCGCGGACGAGCAGTACTTC

J: TRBJ2-3
size: NA
V: TRBV5-1
D: TRBD2
CDR3: CASSLGGLAVLHTDTQYF
DNA: TGCGCCAGCAGCTTGGGTGGACTAGCGGTTCTTCACACAGATACGCAGTATTTT

J: TRBJ2-7
size: NA
V: TRBV15
D: NA
CDR3: CATSRDIPDNSYEQYF
DNA: TGTGCCACCAGCAGAGATATCCCGGACAACTCCTACGAGCAGTACTTC

J: TRBJ2-1
size: once
V: TRBV2
D: NA
CDR3: CASDDKEQFF
DNA: TGTGCCAGCGACGACAAGGAGCAGTTCTTC

J: TRBJ1-2
size: NA
V: TRBV28
D: TRBD1
CDR3: CASRLLGQGNYGYTF
DNA: TGTGCCAGCCGACTCCTGGGACAGGGAAACTATGGCTACACCTTC

J: TRBJ2-6
size: NA
V: TRBV7-6
D: NA
CDR3: CASSPTGTGANVLTF
DNA: TGTGCCAGCAGCCCTACAGGGACCGGGGCCAACGTCCTGACTTTC

J: TRBJ2-1
size: NA
V: TRBV6-2/TRBV6-3
D: NA
CDR3: CASSYSLSRNEQFF
DNA: TGTGCCAGCAGTTACTCGTTGTCTAGAAATGAGCAGTTCTTC

J: TRBJ1-5
size: NA
V: TRBV9
D: TRBD1
CDR3: CASSVGTGLSNQPQHF
DNA: TGTGCCAGCAGCGTGGGGACAGGGCTAAGCAATCAGCCCCAGCATTTT

J: TRBJ2-5
size: NA
V: TRBV19
D: NA
CDR3: CASSIGGAQRETQYF
DNA: TGTGCCAGTAGTATTGGTGGGGCCCAGAGGGAGACCCAGTACTTC

J: TRBJ2-7
size: NA
V: TRBV7-2
D: TRBD2
CDR3: CASSPTGLAGAVGQYF
DNA: TGTGCCAGCAGCCCTACTGGGCTAGCGGGGGCCGTCGGGCAGTACTTC

J: TRBJ1-5
size: NA
V: TRBV2
D: NA
CDR3: CASRGDNYQPQHF
DNA: TGTGCCAGCAGGGGGGACAACTATCAGCCCCAGCATTTT

J: TRBJ1-4
size: hyperexpanded
V: TRBV27
D: NA
CDR3: CASTGSMSTNEKLFF
DNA: TGTGCCAGCACCGGGTCGATGTCCACTAATGAAAAACTGTTTTTT

J: TRBJ1-2
size: NA
V: TRBV18
D: TRBD1
CDR3: CASSAVPGQGRGYTF
DNA: TGTGCCAGCTCAGCGGTACCGGGACAGGGACGTGGCTACACCTTC

J: TRBJ1-4
size: NA
V: TRBV7-9
D: NA
CDR3: CASSPTVTVDEKLFF
DNA: TGTGCCAGCAGCCCTACAGTGACAGTTGATGAAAAACTGTTTTTT

J: TRBJ1-1
size: NA
V: TRBV10-3
D: TRBD1
CDR3: CAISESGQGAGTEAFF
DNA: TGTGCCATCAGTGAGTCAGGACAGGGGGCCGGCACTGAAGCTTTCTTT

J: TRBJ1-2
size: NA
V: TRBV5-5
D: TRBD1
CDR3: CASSLSLQGAIYGYTF
DNA: TGTGCCAGCAGCTTAAGTCTGCAGGGGGCTATCTATGGCTACACCTTC

J: TRBJ2-5
size: NA
V: TRBV5-6
D: NA
CDR3: CASSFVGGRRLQETQYF
DNA: TGTGCCAGCAGCTTCGTAGGCGGCCGACGCCTCCAAGAGACCCAGTACTTC

J: TRBJ1-6
size: NA
V: TRBV6-2/TRBV6-3
D: TRBD1
CDR3: CASTPLGQGNSPLHF
DNA: TGTGCCAGCACCCCACTCGGACAGGGGAATTCACCCCTCCACTTT

J: TRBJ1-1
size: NA
V: TRBV18
D: NA
CDR3: CASSPQSQGVDTEAFF
DNA: TGTGCCAGCTCACCACAGTCACAGGGTGTCGACACTGAAGCTTTCTTT

J: TRBJ2-1
size: NA
V: TRBV25-1
D: NA
CDR3: CASSDAGRYNEQFF
DNA: TGTGCCAGCAGTGATGCAGGGAGGTACAATGAGCAGTTCTTC

J: TRBJ1-2
size: once
V: TRBV4-3
D: NA
CDR3: CASSQDLRGRGKDGYTF
DNA: TGCGCCAGCAGCCAAGATCTACGGGGCAGGGGAAAGGATGGCTACACCTTC

J: TRBJ2-7
size: few
V: TRBV18
D: NA
CDR3: CASSPPEGGPYEQYF
DNA: TGTGCCAGCTCACCACCGGAGGGAGGTCCCTACGAGCAGTACTTC

J: TRBJ2-3
size: NA
V: TRBV7-9
D: TRBD2
CDR3: CASSLDGTTVTDTQYF
DNA: TGTGCCAGCAGCTTAGATGGGACTACGGTCACAGATACGCAGTATTTT

J: TRBJ1-1
size: NA
V: TRBV19
D: NA
CDR3: CASSIGPGANTEAFF
DNA: TGTGCCAGTAGTATAGGCCCAGGGGCCAACACTGAAGCTTTCTTT

J: TRBJ1-6
size: NA
V: TRBV5-8
D: TRBD1
CDR3: CASILDRAYSPLHF
DNA: TGTGCCAGCATTCTGGACAGGGCGTATTCACCCCTCCACTTT

J: TRBJ2-3
size: NA
V: TRBV2
D: TRBD2
CDR3: CASSPTSGGAKNTQYF
DNA: TGTGCCAGCAGTCCAACTAGCGGGGGGGCGAAAAATACGCAGTATTTT

J: TRBJ2-1
size: NA
V: TRBV2
D: TRBD2
CDR3: CASSGGGVYNEQFF
DNA: TGTGCCAGCAGTGGCGGGGGGGTCTACAATGAGCAGTTCTTC

J: TRBJ1-6
size: NA
V: TRBV11-2
D: NA
CDR3: CASSLTMGGSAYNSPLHF
DNA: TGTGCCAGCAGCTTAACTATGGGGGGGTCAGCTTATAATTCACCCCTCCACTTT

J: TRBJ1-2
size: NA
V: TRBV5-6
D: NA
CDR3: CASSLASSNYGYTF
DNA: TGTGCCAGCAGCTTGGCCAGTTCTAACTATGGCTACACCTTC

J: TRBJ2-1
size: NA
V: TRBV3-1/TRBV3-2
D: NA
CDR3: CASSLGVSPYNEQFF
DNA: TGTGCCAGCAGCCTAGGGGTCTCTCCCTACAATGAGCAGTTCTTC

J: TRBJ2-3
size: NA
V: TRBV13
D: TRBD1
CDR3: CASSHQGQVPSDTQYF
DNA: TGTGCCAGCAGCCACCAGGGACAGGTGCCCTCAGATACGCAGTATTTT

J: TRBJ2-3
size: NA
V: TRBV6-2/TRBV6-3
D: NA
CDR3: CASSYGPRTSSTDTQYF
DNA: TGTGCCAGCAGTTATGGTCCGAGAACCTCTAGCACAGATACGCAGTATTTT

J: TRBJ1-2
size: NA
V: TRBV28
D: TRBD1
CDR3: CASTGQGGFGYTF
DNA: TGTGCCAGCACCGGACAGGGGGGTTTTGGCTACACCTTC

J: TRBJ2-3
size: NA
V: TRBV7-6
D: TRBD1
CDR3: CASSSGTGTDTQYF
DNA: TGTGCCAGCAGTTCCGGGACAGGGACAGATACGCAGTATTTT

J: TRBJ2-1
size: once
V: TRBV27
D: NA
CDR3: CASRLYNEQFF
DNA: TGTGCCAGCAGACTCTACAATGAGCAGTTCTTC

J: TRBJ2-5
size: NA
V: TRBV6-5
D: NA
CDR3: CASSKRTQKTQYF
DNA: TGTGCCAGCAGCAAGCGGACCCAAAAGACCCAGTACTTC

J: TRBJ1-1
size: NA
V: TRBV2
D: TRBD1
CDR3: CASNTDRDTEAFF
DNA: TGTGCCAGCAATACGGACAGGGACACTGAAGCTTTCTTT

J: TRBJ1-2
size: NA
V: TRBV29-1
D: TRBD1
CDR3: CSVGTRTGGGYTF
DNA: TGCAGCGTTGGGACAAGGACAGGTGGGGGCTACACCTTC

J: TRBJ1-2
size: NA
V: TRBV6-1
D: NA
CDR3: CASSEDDTEANYGYTF
DNA: TGTGCCAGCAGTGAAGATGATACAGAAGCTAACTATGGCTACACCTTC

J: TRBJ1-1
size: NA
V: TRBV30
D: NA
CDR3: CAWSRELEAFF
DNA: TGTGCTTGGAGTAGAGAACTTGAAGCTTTCTTT

J: TRBJ1-3
size: NA
V: TRBV3-1/TRBV3-2
D: NA
CDR3: CASSTRGSGNTIYF
DNA: TGTGCCAGCAGCACCAGGGGTTCTGGAAACACCATATATTTT

J: TRBJ2-5
size: NA
V: TRBV25-1
D: NA
CDR3: CASSASGTQKRETQYF
DNA: TGTGCCAGCAGTGCGTCCGGGACACAAAAGAGGGAGACCCAGTACTTC

J: TRBJ2-3
size: NA
V: TRBV3-1/TRBV3-2
D: NA
CDR3: CASSHRGRTDTQYF
DNA: TGTGCCAGCAGCCACAGGGGGAGGACAGATACGCAGTATTTT

J: TRBJ1-2
size: NA
V: TRBV6-2/TRBV6-3
D: NA
CDR3: CASSHQQLSYGYTF
DNA: TGTGCCAGCAGCCACCAACAGCTATCCTATGGCTACACCTTC

J: TRBJ1-6
size: NA
V: TRBV15
D: NA
CDR3: CATSPPSTDRFSYNSPLHF
DNA: TGTGCCACCAGCCCCCCTTCCACGGACAGATTCTCCTATAATTCACCCCTCCACTTT

J: TRBJ1-2
size: NA
V: TRBV10-3
D: TRBD1
CDR3: CAISERQGAVGYTF
DNA: TGTGCCATCAGTGAGAGACAGGGGGCAGTAGGCTACACCTTC

J: TRBJ1-2
size: NA
V: TRBV10-3
D: NA
CDR3: CAISESKTYGYTF
DNA: TGTGCCATCAGTGAGTCCAAAACTTATGGCTACACCTTC

J: TRBJ2-3
size: NA
V: TRBV9
D: TRBD2
CDR3: CASSGSGRGADTQYF
DNA: TGTGCCAGCAGCGGTAGCGGGAGAGGAGCAGATACGCAGTATTTT

J: TRBJ2-6
size: once
V: TRBV5-1
D: TRBD1
CDR3: CASSFPGQGVSGANVLTF
DNA: TGCGCCAGCAGCTTCCCGGGACAGGGAGTCTCTGGGGCCAACGTCCTGACTTTC